Listed here are 30 T cell receptor beta chains from one sample, sequenced in a study of blood T cells in healthy people across ages (dated by TCRdb to between 2015 and 2016). The library was generated by 5' RACE. The data were produced on an Illumina HiSeq 2500. A second PCR of about 6 to 12 cycles was run with a J-beta primer mix and a sample-barcoded 5' primer. In TCRdb, the public reads were trimmed at Q25 with fastp and aligned with MiXCR, with productive beta chains retained. Each entry merges the rows of one CDR3 protein and shows their most common DNA and genes. The sample table contains 380,000 or so distinct CDR3 sequences; only one count was recorded for approximately 51% of them. Clones ranked in the top ten supply 50% to 65% of the sample. Sequences were obtained from blood. The source is a man aged 55-75 years in good health.

The chain is built from TRBV7-2 and TRBJ2-1, with D possibly matching TRBD2 (6 bases). The CDR3 length is 16 residues. V lost 5 bases and J 6 bases, leaving 20 bases between the germline ends. Germline-derived CDR1 and CDR2 are SGHTA and FQGNSA. The CDR3 spells CASSRWLGGPVNEQFF. In DNA form, the CDR3 reads TGTGCCAGCAGCCGCTGGCTCGGGGGACCCGTCAATGAGCAGTTCTTC.

This clonotype was recorded a few times. V is TRBV20-1 and J is TRBJ2-1, with D possibly matching TRBD2 (6 bases). Per the germline V gene, CDR1 is DFQATT and CDR2 is SNEGSKA (reference sequence). This CDR3 comprises 17 residues. V lost 0 bases to trimming and J lost 4 bases, with 19 bases between them. Written as DNA, the CDR3 is TGCAGTGCTAGAGATATTAGCCCCGTCCGGGGGTACAATGAGCAGTTCTTC. Its translation is CSARDISPVRGYNEQFF.

The genes are TRBV6-2 or TRBV6-3 and TRBJ2-5; tentative D call: TRBD2 (7 bases). Trimming removed 2 bases from V and 1 base from J, with 17 bases in between. The CDR3 runs to 17 residues. Germline loops: CDR1 MNHEY, CDR2 SVGEGT. The CDR3 bases are TGTGCCAGCAGTTACAGGTCTGGCGGGGGCCTCCAAGAGACCCAGTACTTC. Protein sequence: CASSYRSGGGLQETQYF.

Note on this clonotype: A junction end diverges from the germline sequence, so it may reflect a read error. This chain joins TRBV28 and TRBJ2-1, with TRBD2 identical over 15 bases. Per the germline V gene, CDR1 is MDHEN and CDR2 is SYDVKM. The CDR3 loop spans 17 amino acids. The CDR3 DNA sequence: TGTGCCGGCAGCCGAGGGACTAGCGGGAGGTCCTACAATGAGCAGTTCTTC. Residues: CAGSRGTSGRSYNEQFF.

This chain joins TRBV29-1 and TRBJ2-7; D might be TRBD1 (7 bases). Looked up from germline, CDR1 is SQVTM and CDR2 is ANQGSEA. Trimming pared 6 bases from V and 7 bases from J, leaving 22 bases between. CDR3 length: 14 residues. The CDR3 sequence is CSVQTGTHHNEQYF. For the CDR3, the DNA is TGCAGCGTCCAGACAGGGACTCACCACAATGAGCAGTACTTC.

This chain uses TRBV5-1 with TRBJ2-5; 7 bases fit TRBD1. Unmatched junction bases numbered 4, after V lost 4 bases and J lost 1 base. CDR3 length: 14 residues. Germline V gene data show CDR1 as SGHRS and CDR2 as YFSETQ. CDR3 amino acids: CASSQGQSQETQYF. DNA of the CDR3: TGCGCCAGCAGCCAGGGACAGTCCCAAGAGACCCAGTACTTC.

With regard to this clonotype: Being one base from a much bigger clone, this may be a read error. The chain couples TRBV11-2 to TRBJ2-1, with 9 bases aligning to TRBD2. The DNA end is a closer match to TRBJ2-7, so the J assignment may be wrong. CDR1 is SGHAT, CDR2 FQNNGV, per germline. The CDR3 spans 16 residues. The CDR3 sequence: CASRKTSGGPYNEQYF. CDR3 nucleotides: TGTGCCAGCAGGAAAACGAGCGGGGGGCCCTACAATGAGCAGTACTTC.

The gene calls are TRBV5-1 and TRBJ1-2; TRBD1 is a possible D gene (6 bases). V lost 3 bases and J 2 bases, leaving 11 bases between the germline ends. CDR1 and CDR2 from the germline V gene are SGHRS and YFSETQ. This CDR3 contains 14 residues. The chain's CDR3 is CASSSGQDNYGYTF. The DNA for the CDR3 is TGCGCCAGCAGCTCGGGACAAGACAACTATGGCTACACCTTC.

V usage is TRBV6-6 and J usage is TRBJ2-5, with D perhaps TRBD2 (6 bases). CDR3 length: 14 amino acids. V was pared by 4 bases and J by 11 bases, with 20 bases between. The germline CDR1 and CDR2 sequences are MNHNY and SVGAGI (reference sequence). The CDR3 spells CASSSPARGNEQYF. CDR3 coding DNA: TGTGCCAGCAGTTCGCCAGCGCGGGGCAATGAGCAGTACTTC.

V gene TRBV7-2 combines with J gene TRBJ1-2; D uncertain. In germline, CDR1 is SGHTA, CDR2 FQGNSA. The CDR3 is 12 residues long. Trimming cost V 6 bases and J 3 bases, with 8 bases left between them. Here the CDR3 reads CASRQGDYGYTF. CDR3 bases: TGTGCCAGCAGGCAAGGAGACTATGGCTACACCTTC.

The rearrangement uses TRBV29-1 and TRBJ2-7; 9 nucleotides agree with TRBD1. The J call is in doubt because the DNA end fits TRBJ2-5 better. Germline assignment: CDR1 SQVTM and CDR2 ANQGSEA. This CDR3 contains 14 residues. CDR3 loop: CSVVTGTGMETQYF. The CDR3 coding sequence is TGCAGCGTTGTCACCGGGACAGGGATGGAGACCCAGTACTTC.

The sample holds a few counts of this clonotype. A much larger clone lies one base from this, so it may be a read error. The chain employs TRBV20-1 and TRBJ2-7; no reliable D call. The CDR3 is made up of 14 amino acids. CDR1 and CDR2 (germline): DFQATT, SNEGSKA (reference sequence). V lost 3 bases and J 5 bases, leaving 17 bases between the germline ends. CDR3 sequence: CSASSGLGRDEQYF. DNA for the CDR3: TGCAGTGCTAGCTCCGGGTTGGGTCGGGACGAGCAGTACTTC.

The chain joins TRBV20-1 to TRBJ1-2; 9 positions match TRBD1. Trimming removed 7 bases from V and 5 bases from J; junction bases left unmatched: 14. Germline V gene lookup returns CDR1 DFQATT and CDR2 SNEGSKA (reference sequence). The CDR3 covers 15 residues. CDR3 sequence reads: CSVIIPGQGEYGYTF. The DNA of the CDR3 is TGCAGTGTTATTATACCGGGACAGGGTGAATATGGCTACACCTTC.

Note on this clonotype: The junction does not match germline at one end; this may be a read error. The V and J genes are TRBV18 and TRBJ2-3; 7 nucleotides line up with TRBD2. The CDR3 contains 15 residues. Germline loops: CDR1 KGHSH, CDR2 LQKENI. This CDR3 is CASSPLASGTETQYF. DNA for the CDR3: TGTGCCAGCTCACCACTCGCTAGCGGAACAGAGACGCAGTATTTT.

This clonotype has just a few counts. This chain uses TRBV9 with TRBJ2-3, with D maybe TRBD1 (6 bases). Germline CDR1 reads SGDLS; CDR2 reads YYNGEE. The CDR3 consists of 16 residues. Deletions cut 1 base from V and 4 bases from J, with 16 bases between. The CDR3 region is CASSVRGQLGPDTQYF. The CDR3 nucleotides are TGTGCCAGCAGCGTAAGAGGACAGCTTGGCCCAGATACGCAGTATTTT.

A note on this clonotype: This sequence may be a read error, since a much larger clone differs from it by one base. This chain uses TRBV28 with TRBJ1-1, with 7 bases that match TRBD1. Germline-derived CDR1 and CDR2 are MDHEN and SYDVKM. This CDR3 region has 15 residues. The J segment lost 8 bases and the V segment lost 5 bases, leaving 14 bases of the junction unmatched. The DNA of the CDR3 is TGTGCCAGCAGTGGACAGGACTTATATTATGCCGAAGCTTTCTTT. As protein: CASSGQDLYYAEAFF.

V gene TRBV11-2 combines with J gene TRBJ2-6; D is uncertain. Germline assignment: CDR1 SGHAT and CDR2 FQNNGV. Trimming pared 1 base from V and 4 bases from J, leaving 8 bases between. The CDR3 sequence is 15 residues long. The CDR3 is CASSLGAPGANVLTF. In nucleotides, the CDR3 is TGTGCCAGCAGCTTAGGAGCTCCGGGGGCCAACGTCCTGACTTTC.

The rearrangement links TRBV7-9 to TRBJ1-4; 9 positions match TRBD1. This CDR3 is 15 amino acids long. Trimming at V came to 2 bases and at J to 7 bases, leaving 5 bases not matched to a gene. Germline CDR1 is SEHNR and CDR2 is FQNEAQ (reference sequence). The CDR3 coding sequence is TGTGCCAGCAGCTTAACAGGGGGCGCACCTGAAAAACTGTTTTTT. Encoded protein: CASSLTGGAPEKLFF.

The chain joins TRBV29-1 to TRBJ2-5; D may be TRBD2 (6 bases). The DNA end lines up better with TRBJ2-7; the J call may be wrong. This CDR3 has 14 residues. Germline CDR1 SQVTM, CDR2 ANQGSEA. CDR3 amino acids: CSVQSTGGSYEQYF. CDR3 sequence (DNA): TGCAGCGTACAGAGCACCGGGGGCTCCTACGAGCAGTACTTC.

V is TRBV10-2 and J is TRBJ2-4; D remains ambiguous. The DNA end is more similar to TRBJ2-7, so the J call may be wrong. The V gene's germline CDR1 is WSHSY and CDR2 SAAADI. The CDR3 covers 12 residues. CDR3 in amino acids: CATRGMNYEQYF. DNA of the CDR3: TGCGCCACCCGAGGTATGAATTACGAGCAGTACTTC.

The V gene is TRBV5-1, the J gene TRBJ1-2, with 7 bases identical to TRBD1. J lost 0 bases, V lost 3 bases, and 5 bases had no gene match. The length of the CDR3 is 15 residues. CDR1 and CDR2 (germline): SGHRS, YFSETQ. DNA of the CDR3: TGCGCCAGCAGCTCTACAGGGGAATCTAACTATGGCTACACCTTC. Protein product: CASSSTGESNYGYTF.

In this sample, this clonotype turned up a few times. The chain has TRBV24-1 and TRBJ2-5, with D unclear. Per the germline V gene, CDR1 is KGHDR and CDR2 is SFDVKD. V dropped 5 bases and J dropped 3 bases, with 12 bases sitting between them. The CDR3 has 14 amino acids. This CDR3 reads CATSGGIPKETQYF. The CDR3 nucleotides are TGTGCCACCAGTGGAGGCATACCCAAAGAGACCCAGTACTTC.

There are a few counts of this clonotype. The V and J genes are TRBV10-3 and TRBJ2-5; 8 bases line up with TRBD1. Judging by the DNA end, TRBJ2-7 fits better; the J call may be wrong. CDR1 is ENHRY, CDR2 SYGVKD, per germline. This CDR3 has 14 residues. The CDR3 spells CASRGTGQSYEQYF. The CDR3 DNA reads TGTGCCTCCAGGGGGACAGGACAGTCCTACGAGCAGTACTTC.

This sequence joins TRBV7-2 and TRBJ1-1; weak D call: TRBD1 (5 bases). The CDR3 totals 17 residues. From germline, CDR1 is SGHTA and CDR2 FQGNSA. V was shortened by 3 bases and J by 5 bases, with 22 bases between the two germline ends. The CDR3 loop reads CASSFPPDGHPWTEAFF. The DNA for the CDR3 is TGTGCCAGCAGCTTCCCCCCGGACGGACACCCTTGGACTGAAGCTTTCTTT.

This clonotype was recorded many times. The rearrangement uses TRBV29-1 and TRBJ1-2, with D hard to call. This CDR3 region has 12 residues. Trimming cost V 0 bases and J 4 bases, with 6 bases left between them. Germline V gives CDR1 SQVTM, CDR2 ANQGSEA. CDR3 residues: CSVEDLLYGYTF. CDR3 bases: TGCAGCGTTGAAGATCTCCTCTATGGCTACACCTTC.

This chain links TRBV2 with TRBJ1-2, with 9 bases matching TRBD1. This CDR3 has 13 amino acids. Germline V lookup: CDR1 SNHLY, CDR2 FYNNEI. The V segment lost 4 bases and the J segment 5 bases; nucleotides outside the gene matches: 2. Here the CDR3 DNA reads TGTGCCAGCAGTGTGGACAGGGGATATGGCTACACCTTC. It is translated as CASSVDRGYGYTF.

CDR3 in amino acids: CASKTYYEQYF. In nucleotides, the CDR3 is TGTGCCAGCAAAACTTACTACGAGCAGTACTTC. The V gene is TRBV28, the J gene TRBJ2-7; no definite D call. The CDR3 spans 11 residues. In germline, CDR1 is MDHEN, CDR2 SYDVKM. V was shortened by 7 bases and J by 3 bases, with 7 bases between the two germline ends.

As to this clonotype: A much larger clone differs by one base, so this may be a read error. The chain links TRBV10-3 to TRBJ2-1; D is uncertain. The germline V gene has CDR1 ENHRY and CDR2 SYGVKD. Trimming removed 4 bases from V and 6 bases from J, with 13 bases in between. CDR3 length: 14 amino acids. CDR3 region: CAISGVAGPNEQFF. DNA of the CDR3: TGTGCCATCAGTGGGGTCGCAGGTCCCAATGAGCAGTTCTTC.

The J gene is TRBJ2-7, the V gene TRBV20-1, with a tentative D call TRBD2 (6 bases). The CDR3 length is 14 residues. CDR1 is DFQATT and CDR2 is SNEGSKA in the germline V gene (reference sequence). V was trimmed by 3 bases and J by 1 base, leaving 13 bases between them. CDR3 in amino acids: CSARRKGTSYEQYF. In DNA, the CDR3 is TGCAGTGCTAGGCGGAAAGGGACTTCCTACGAGCAGTACTTC.

V gene TRBV4-1 combines with J gene TRBJ1-2; D unresolved. The V gene's germline CDR1 is MGHRA and CDR2 YSYEKL. Trimming shortened V by 1 base and J by 5 bases, and 11 bases separated the two germline ends. The CDR3 covers 14 residues. The CDR3 sequence: CASSQGGRPYGYTF. CDR3 DNA sequence: TGCGCCAGCAGCCAAGGAGGCAGGCCATATGGCTACACCTTC.